A selection of T cell receptor beta chains follows, all from one sample in a study of T cell repertoires in cytomegalovirus infection. From the reads, TCRdb called clonotypes with MiXCR, one entry per CDR3 protein. The table includes about 150,000 distinct CDR3 sequences, roughly a quarter detected once. The source material was PBMCs. These receptors all come from a human donor in good health (CMV status not recorded). Some clones in this sample may be carry-over from other donors' samples. Both conserved end residues are part of each CDR3. D genes are given only for firm matches. Part of the rows lack a size; the others show once, few, many or a class for expanded clones.

.,TRBV27,.,TRBJ2-5,CASSLWRDKTQYF,TGTGCCAGCAGTTTATGGCGGGATAAGACCCAGTACTTC
.,TRBV28,few,TRBJ2-3,CASRAGTASTDTQYF,TGTGCCAGCAGAGCCGGGACGGCCAGCACAGATACGCAGTATTTT
TRBD1,TRBV12-3/TRBV12-4,.,TRBJ2-3,CASSFTGGHTDTQYF,TGTGCCAGCAGTTTCACAGGGGGCCACACAGATACGCAGTATTTT
TRBD1,TRBV19,.,TRBJ2-7,CASEGRDRISYEQYF,TGTGCCAGTGAAGGCCGGGACAGGATCTCCTACGAGCAGTACTTC
.,TRBV6-2/TRBV6-3,.,TRBJ1-5,CASRTGTASNQPQHF,TGTGCCAGCAGAACAGGGACCGCTAGCAATCAGCCCCAGCATTTT
TRBD1,TRBV19,few,TRBJ1-3,CASSMGQGSGNTIYF,TGTGCCAGTAGTATGGGACAGGGCTCTGGAAACACCATATATTTT
.,TRBV5-1,.,TRBJ1-4,CASSLADIQTEKLFF,TGCGCCAGCAGCTTGGCGGACATCCAGACCGAAAAACTGTTTTTT
.,TRBV6-1,few,TRBJ1-1,CASSERIARTEAFF,TGTGCCAGCAGTGAAAGGATCGCGAGGACTGAAGCTTTCTTT
TRBD2,TRBV7-8,many,TRBJ2-5,CASSLVLAGGQETQYF,TGTGCCAGCAGCTTAGTGCTAGCGGGGGGGCAAGAGACCCAGTACTTC
.,TRBV20-1,.,TRBJ2-5,CSARESVETQYF,TGCAGTGCTAGAGAAAGTGTAGAGACCCAGTACTTC
.,TRBV9,.,TRBJ2-2,CASSVALGTGELFF,TGTGCCAGCAGCGTAGCCTTGGGCACCGGGGAGCTGTTTTTT
TRBD2,TRBV28,few,TRBJ2-3,CASSSSRGLAGSTDTQYF,TGTGCCAGCAGTTCATCCCGCGGGCTAGCGGGAAGCACAGATACGCAGTATTTT
TRBD2,TRBV24-1,.,TRBJ2-1,CATSDVTSGRPQFF,TGTGCCACCAGTGATGTGACTAGCGGGAGGCCGCAGTTCTTC
.,TRBV2,.,TRBJ2-7,CAINRDMVYEQYF,TGTGCCATCAACAGGGATATGGTCTACGAGCAGTACTTC
TRBD1,TRBV5-1,.,TRBJ1-6,CASSPGQAPNSPLHF,TGCGCCAGCAGCCCCGGACAGGCCCCTAATTCACCCCTCCACTTT
.,TRBV7-9,.,TRBJ2-5,CASSSKGRGGETQYF,TGTGCCAGCAGCTCGAAGGGCAGGGGAGGAGAGACCCAGTACTTC
.,TRBV29-1,few,TRBJ2-1,CSGDTLYNEQFF,TGCAGCGGAGACACCTTGTACAATGAGCAGTTCTTC
.,TRBV28,.,TRBJ2-5,CASSSPRDNRQETQYF,TGTGCCAGCAGTTCCCCACGGGACAACCGCCAAGAGACCCAGTACTTC
.,TRBV20-1,many,TRBJ1-1,CSARDNRNTEAFF,TGCAGTGCTAGAGATAACCGGAACACTGAAGCTTTCTTT
.,TRBV30,.,TRBJ2-5,CAWSPTGTPQETQYF,TGTGCCTGGAGTCCCACCGGGACACCGCAAGAGACCCAGTACTTC
.,TRBV19,.,TRBJ2-2,CASRYGHRTNTGELFF,TGTGCCAGTAGATATGGACACCGGACGAACACCGGGGAGCTGTTTTTT
.,TRBV12-3/TRBV12-4,few,TRBJ1-5,CASSLYQGGQPQHF,TGTGCCAGCAGTTTGTATCAGGGAGGTCAGCCCCAGCATTTT
.,TRBV7-3,many,TRBJ1-1,CASSLRAVKNTEAFF,TGTGCCAGCAGCTTAAGGGCGGTGAAGAACACTGAAGCTTTCTTT
.,TRBV7-2,many,TRBJ1-5,CASSLGQPSNQPQHF,TGTGCCAGCAGCTTAGGGCAGCCTAGCAATCAGCCCCAGCATTTT
.,TRBV7-6,many,TRBJ1-4,CASSLETDNEKLFF,TGTGCCAGCAGCTTAGAAACCGATAATGAAAAACTGTTTTTT
.,TRBV12-3/TRBV12-4,few,TRBJ2-5,CASRSTGQIGTQYF,TGTGCCAGCAGATCTACCGGACAGATAGGGACCCAGTACTTC
.,TRBV7-3,.,TRBJ2-1,CASSSGPPSYNEQFF,TGTGCCAGCAGCTCGGGACCACCCTCCTACAATGAGCAGTTCTTC
.,TRBV2,.,TRBJ2-2,CASSEAVPGNTGELFF,TGTGCCAGCAGTGAAGCGGTCCCAGGGAACACCGGGGAGCTGTTTTTT
.,TRBV20-1,.,TRBJ2-7,CSARDRGGEQYF,TGCAGTGCTAGAGATCGGGGTGGCGAGCAGTACTTC
.,TRBV23-1,.,TRBJ2-7,CASSHPDRSPYEQYF,TGCGCCAGCAGTCACCCGGACAGATCCCCCTACGAGCAGTACTTC
TRBD2,TRBV7-9,many,TRBJ2-3,CASSLSGGADTQYF,TGTGCCAGCAGCTTAAGCGGGGGAGCAGATACGCAGTATTTT
TRBD2,TRBV5-1,.,TRBJ2-7,CASSGVAGVLDEQYF,TGCGCCAGCAGCGGTGTCGCGGGGGTCCTCGACGAGCAGTACTTC
TRBD1,TRBV6-1,.,TRBJ1-2,CASSDGTAVLF,TGTGCCAGCAGTGACGGGACAGCAGTTCTCTTC
TRBD2,TRBV6-2/TRBV6-3,.,TRBJ2-5,CASSRGRGETQYF,TGTGCCAGCAGCCGGGGGAGGGGCGAGACCCAGTACTTC
.,TRBV7-6,many,TRBJ2-3,CASSAGTYTDTQYF,TGTGCCAGCAGCGCCGGGACTTACACAGATACGCAGTATTTT
.,TRBV7-6,few,TRBJ2-5,CASSSGLEETQYF,TGTGCCAGCAGCTCGGGACTTGAAGAGACCCAGTACTTC
TRBD2,TRBV7-2,many,TRBJ2-7,CASSSSGGLAAPRPYEQYF,TGTGCCAGCAGCTCATCTGGGGGACTAGCGGCTCCCAGGCCCTACGAGCAGTACTTC
.,TRBV6-4,few,TRBJ1-1,CASSVPIRVTEAFF,TGTGCCAGCAGTGTACCTATAAGGGTCACTGAAGCTTTCTTT
TRBD1,TRBV7-9,few,TRBJ2-1,CASSPNGTGYNEQFF,TGTGCCAGCAGCCCGAATGGGACAGGATACAATGAGCAGTTCTTC
.,TRBV12-3/TRBV12-4,many,TRBJ2-7,CASSSSWAQNTHEQYF,TGTGCCAGCAGCTCTTCATGGGCACAGAATACCCACGAGCAGTACTTC
TRBD2,TRBV7-2,few,TRBJ2-1,CASSQLAGREQFF,TGTGCCAGCAGCCAACTAGCGGGACGGGAGCAGTTCTTC
.,TRBV7-3,many,TRBJ1-1,CASSASTGHTEAFF,TGTGCCAGCAGCGCATCGACAGGACACACTGAAGCTTTCTTT
.,TRBV11-1,few,TRBJ2-7,CASSRADLLDEQYF,TGTGCCAGCAGCCGCGCGGATTTGCTCGACGAGCAGTACTTC
TRBD2,TRBV27,few,TRBJ2-1,CASSRRGDSYNEQFF,TGTGCCAGCAGTCGGCGGGGGGACTCCTACAATGAGCAGTTCTTC
.,TRBV28,.,TRBJ2-2,CASSFSLDGFWAGELFF,TGTGCCAGCAGTTTCAGTTTGGACGGTTTTTGGGCCGGGGAGCTGTTTTTT
.,TRBV19,.,TRBJ1-1,CASSIVSANTEAFF,TGTGCCAGTAGTATAGTGTCCGCGAACACTGAAGCTTTCTTT
.,TRBV25-1,.,TRBJ2-1,CASRSGFEQFF,TGTGCCAGCAGATCGGGGTTTGAGCAGTTCTTC
TRBD2,TRBV27,.,TRBJ2-1,CASSTSSGRREQFF,TGTGCCAGCAGTACCTCTAGCGGGAGAAGGGAGCAGTTCTTC
TRBD1,TRBV12-3/TRBV12-4,few,TRBJ1-1,CASSRSVTGLNTEAFF,TGTGCCAGCAGCCGATCCGTGACAGGGCTGAACACTGAAGCTTTCTTT
.,TRBV30,few,TRBJ1-2,CAWAVQGIYGYTF,TGTGCCTGGGCCGTGCAGGGGATCTATGGCTACACCTTC
.,TRBV30,.,TRBJ1-1,CAWSVIVPNTEAFF,TGTGCCTGGAGTGTCATAGTACCGAACACTGAAGCTTTCTTT
.,TRBV6-6,.,TRBJ1-1,CASSYSGTTGSEAFF,TGTGCCAGCAGTTACTCAGGAACGACAGGCTCTGAAGCTTTCTTT
.,TRBV11-2,.,TRBJ2-5,CASTGAREETQYF,TGTGCCAGCACGGGGGCCCGAGAGGAGACCCAGTACTTC